The clone carrying this T cell receptor (beta chain) was observed a few times. The target antigen is unknown. The entry originates in a study of cytomegalovirus exposure and HLA in healthy donors. 60 Vbeta and 13 Jbeta primers were used in PCR. The protocol was immunoSEQ multiplex PCR, while the TCRdb copy is restricted to in-frame clones and leaves out a portion. The table has some 190,000 clones, 80% seen once; the top ten hold about 1.4%. Findings and caveats of the study: CMV serostatus was the sole immune exposure information available. V segments that were indistinguishable, TRBV6-2 and TRBV6-3 among them, were omitted from analysis. The authors considered a cluster of highly shared sequence variants likely to be a sequencing artifact.

The CDR3 loop spans 14 amino acids. Germline V gene lookup returns CDR1 SGHRS and CDR2 YFSETQ. V lost 1 base to trimming and J lost 7 bases; unmatched junction nucleotides: 4. V and J are TRBV5-1 and TRBJ2-1, with TRBD2 matching 8 bases. The receptor's source is a girl aged 10 to 17 in good health and CMV-seropositive. The sequenced sample was PBMCs. As DNA, the CDR3 is TGCGCCAGCAGCTTGAGCGGGAGCCCAAATGAGCAGTTCTTC. It codes for CASSLSGSPNEQFF.